Listed below are T cell receptor beta chains from one sample, sequenced in a study of OX40 agonist ivuxolimab in advanced cancers. Sequenced by immunoSEQ multiplex PCR; TCRdb stores in-frame clones only, minus some. Of roughly 56,000 clones in the sample, 84% were seen once. The sequencing here drew on CD4+ or CD8+ T cells sorted from blood, taken in a trial of the OX40 agonist ivuxolimab. These receptor sequences come from an adult with an advanced solid tumor such as melanoma, head and neck, liver or kidney cancer. The CDR3 runs from the conserved cysteine through the conserved F or W. The D gene is left open where the match is weak. Only part of the rows carry a size: once, few, many, or a class if the clone is expanded.

V: TRBV28; size: -; D: -; J: TRBJ2-4; CDR3: CASTPRRRRDKNIQYF; DNA: TGTGCCAGCACCCCCCGGCGTAGGAGGGACAAAAACATTCAGTACTTC
V: TRBV28; size: -; D: -; J: TRBJ2-5; CDR3: CASSLGQGGGMRETQYF; DNA: TGTGCCAGCAGTTTGGGGCAGGGTGGGGGGATGCGAGAGACCCAGTACTTC
V: TRBV5-6; size: -; D: -; J: TRBJ1-1; CDR3: CASSFRGNTEAFF; DNA: TGTGCCAGCAGCTTTAGGGGGAACACTGAAGCTTTCTTT
V: TRBV6-1; size: once; D: -; J: TRBJ1-1; CDR3: CASRPGHFLTEAFF; DNA: TGTGCCAGCAGGCCGGGACATTTTTTGACTGAAGCTTTCTTT
V: TRBV2; size: few; D: -; J: TRBJ2-6; CDR3: CASLRDSGANVLTF; DNA: TGTGCCAGCTTGCGGGACTCTGGGGCCAACGTCCTGACTTTC
V: TRBV30; size: -; D: TRBD2; J: TRBJ2-7; CDR3: CAWSVGGTIYEQYF; DNA: TGTGCCTGGAGTGTCGGTGGGACTATCTACGAGCAGTACTTC
V: TRBV4-1; size: -; D: TRBD1; J: TRBJ2-7; CDR3: CASSQVPGQGTYEQYF; DNA: TGCGCCAGCAGCCAAGTACCGGGACAGGGGACCTACGAGCAGTACTTC
V: TRBV19; size: -; D: -; J: TRBJ2-3; CDR3: CASTPGTDTQYF; DNA: TGTGCCAGCACTCCGGGCACAGATACGCAGTATTTT
V: TRBV9; size: -; D: -; J: TRBJ2-1; CDR3: CASSFPGAPYNEQFF; DNA: TGTGCCAGCAGCTTCCCGGGAGCGCCCTACAATGAGCAGTTCTTC
V: TRBV7-6; size: few; D: -; J: TRBJ1-2; CDR3: CASSWGLSYGYTF; DNA: TGTGCCAGCAGCTGGGGTCTAAGCTATGGCTACACCTTC
V: TRBV5-4; size: -; D: -; J: TRBJ2-1; CDR3: CASSLDAAGGFNEQFF; DNA: TGTGCCAGCAGCTTGGATGCGGCAGGGGGGTTCAATGAGCAGTTCTTC
V: TRBV27; size: once; D: -; J: TRBJ2-2; CDR3: CASSRDWGSTGELFF; DNA: TGTGCCAGCAGCCGGGACTGGGGTTCCACCGGGGAGCTGTTTTTT
V: TRBV7-9; size: -; D: -; J: TRBJ2-1; CDR3: CASSLHGEQFF; DNA: TGTGCCAGCAGCTTACACGGGGAGCAGTTCTTC
V: TRBV27; size: -; D: -; J: TRBJ2-3; CDR3: CASSLRGWSDTQYF; DNA: TGTGCCAGCAGTTTACGGGGGTGGTCAGATACGCAGTATTTT
V: TRBV2; size: -; D: -; J: TRBJ2-2; CDR3: CASRAGTNTGELFF; DNA: TGTGCCAGCAGAGCCGGGACGAACACCGGGGAGCTGTTTTTT
V: TRBV6-6; size: -; D: -; J: TRBJ2-7; CDR3: CASSYADQYYEQYF; DNA: TGTGCCAGCAGTTACGCGGACCAATACTACGAGCAGTACTTC
V: TRBV5-4; size: -; D: -; J: TRBJ1-1; CDR3: CASSRKDGLNTEAFF; DNA: TGTGCCAGCAGTCGCAAGGACGGATTGAACACTGAAGCTTTCTTT
V: TRBV2; size: -; D: TRBD2; J: TRBJ2-3; CDR3: CASRASGRAEWGDTQYF; DNA: TGTGCCAGCAGGGCTAGCGGGAGGGCCGAGTGGGGAGATACGCAGTATTTT
V: TRBV28; size: -; D: -; J: TRBJ2-7; CDR3: CASSSGWEQYF; DNA: TGTGCCAGCAGTTCTGGGTGGGAGCAGTACTTC
V: TRBV5-4; size: -; D: TRBD2; J: TRBJ2-1; CDR3: CASKKREGPAGEQFF; DNA: TGTGCCAGCAAAAAGCGGGAGGGCCCCGCTGGTGAGCAGTTCTTC
V: TRBV11-3; size: -; D: TRBD1; J: TRBJ1-5; CDR3: CASSLMGQDNQPQHF; DNA: TGTGCCAGCAGCTTAATGGGACAGGACAATCAGCCCCAGCATTTT
V: TRBV9; size: -; D: -; J: TRBJ1-4; CDR3: CASSPGTLTNEKLFF; DNA: TGTGCCAGCAGCCCAGGGACACTTACTAATGAAAAACTGTTTTTT
V: TRBV28; size: -; D: -; J: TRBJ1-1; CDR3: CASSPWGDNTEAFF; DNA: TGTGCCAGCAGTCCCTGGGGGGACAACACTGAAGCTTTCTTT
V: TRBV27; size: few; D: -; J: TRBJ2-6; CDR3: CASSLGDRANVLTF; DNA: TGTGCCAGCAGTTTGGGGGACCGAGCCAACGTCCTGACTTTC
V: TRBV18; size: -; D: TRBD1; J: TRBJ1-1; CDR3: CASSTGGQMNTEAFF; DNA: TGTGCCAGCTCAACGGGGGGACAGATGAACACTGAAGCTTTCTTT
V: TRBV9; size: once; D: -; J: TRBJ2-7; CDR3: CASSVSSSYEQYF; DNA: TGTGCCAGCAGCGTCAGTAGCAGCTACGAGCAGTACTTC
V: TRBV29-1; size: -; D: -; J: TRBJ1-2; CDR3: CSVAAGGGYTF; DNA: TGCAGCGTCGCCGCTGGGGGTGGCTACACCTTC
V: TRBV18; size: -; D: -; J: TRBJ1-5; CDR3: CASSPARNEGQPQHF; DNA: TGTGCCAGCTCACCAGCCAGGAATGAGGGGCAGCCCCAGCATTTT
V: TRBV5-8; size: once; D: TRBD1; J: TRBJ1-3; CDR3: CASSLRDRELSGNTIYF; DNA: TGTGCCAGCAGCCTCCGGGACAGGGAACTGTCTGGAAACACCATATATTTT
V: TRBV25-1; size: -; D: -; J: TRBJ2-2; CDR3: CASSLGPYTGELFF; DNA: TGTGCCAGCAGTCTTGGGCCGTACACCGGGGAGCTGTTTTTT
V: TRBV28; size: -; D: TRBD1; J: TRBJ2-1; CDR3: CASSPFRDRVFGNEQFF; DNA: TGTGCCAGCAGTCCATTCCGGGACAGGGTTTTCGGCAATGAGCAGTTCTTC
V: TRBV7-9; size: -; D: -; J: TRBJ1-1; CDR3: CASSLGGSMAFF; DNA: TGTGCCAGCAGCTTAGGAGGCAGCATGGCTTTCTTT
V: TRBV30; size: few; D: TRBD2; J: TRBJ2-3; CDR3: CAWSPAGGGADTQYF; DNA: TGTGCCTGGAGTCCGGCGGGAGGTGGGGCAGATACGCAGTATTTT
V: TRBV15; size: -; D: -; J: TRBJ1-2; CDR3: CATSRDSVTYGYTF; DNA: TGTGCCACCAGCAGAGATTCAGTAACCTATGGCTACACCTTC
V: TRBV6-1; size: -; D: TRBD2; J: TRBJ2-7; CDR3: CASSETSGGVSYEQYF; DNA: TGTGCCAGCAGTGAAACTAGCGGGGGGGTTTCCTACGAGCAGTACTTC
V: TRBV12-1; size: -; D: -; J: TRBJ2-7; CDR3: CASSLPRTGGSRSYEQYF; DNA: TGTGCCAGCAGCTTACCGAGGACAGGGGGCTCCCGGTCCTACGAGCAGTACTTC
V: TRBV6-6; size: -; D: -; J: TRBJ2-6; CDR3: CASSSSDSGANVLTF; DNA: TGTGCCAGCAGCTCCAGCGACTCTGGGGCCAACGTCCTGACTTTC
V: TRBV7-7; size: once; D: TRBD2; J: TRBJ2-3; CDR3: CASSPGLAGDTQYF; DNA: TGTGCTAGCAGCCCTGGACTAGCGGGAGATACGCAGTATTTT
V: TRBV2; size: -; D: -; J: TRBJ1-5; CDR3: CASSVQVGQPQHF; DNA: TGTGCCAGCAGTGTACAGGTGGGTCAGCCCCAGCATTTT
V: TRBV30; size: -; D: TRBD2; J: TRBJ2-2; CDR3: CAFTVPSGRPNTGELFF; DNA: TGTGCCTTTACCGTACCTAGCGGGAGGCCGAACACCGGGGAGCTGTTTTTT
V: TRBV6-1; size: few; D: -; J: TRBJ1-6; CDR3: CASTKRVGSPLHF; DNA: TGTGCCAGCACGAAGAGGGTTGGTTCACCCCTCCACTTT
V: TRBV7-8; size: -; D: TRBD1; J: TRBJ2-7; CDR3: CASSLRKQGVDEQYF; DNA: TGTGCCAGCAGCTTACGGAAACAGGGGGTCGACGAGCAGTACTTC
V: TRBV10-3; size: -; D: -; J: TRBJ2-4; CDR3: CAISEAGPLNIQYF; DNA: TGTGCCATCAGTGAGGCGGGACCCCTTAACATTCAGTACTTC
V: TRBV18; size: -; D: TRBD2; J: TRBJ2-1; CDR3: CASSPRSGRTYNEQFF; DNA: TGTGCCAGCTCACCACGGAGCGGGAGGACCTACAATGAGCAGTTCTTC
V: TRBV5-6; size: few; D: TRBD1; J: TRBJ2-7; CDR3: CASSGGYRGTYEQYF; DNA: TGTGCCAGCAGTGGGGGATACAGGGGTACCTACGAGCAGTACTTC
V: TRBV10-3; size: once; D: -; J: TRBJ1-3; CDR3: CAISAAGGDGNTIYF; DNA: TGTGCCATCAGTGCAGCGGGAGGGGACGGAAACACCATATATTTT
V: TRBV5-4; size: -; D: -; J: TRBJ2-7; CDR3: CASSFTPDYEQYF; DNA: TGTGCCAGCAGCTTCACTCCCGACTACGAGCAGTACTTC
V: TRBV7-3; size: -; D: -; J: TRBJ2-3; CDR3: CASSLTALDPDTQYF; DNA: TGTGCCAGCAGCTTAACGGCTCTAGATCCAGATACGCAGTATTTT
V: TRBV30; size: -; D: -; J: TRBJ1-2; CDR3: CAWTPGYGYTF; DNA: TGTGCCTGGACCCCCGGCTATGGCTACACCTTC
V: TRBV5-6; size: -; D: -; J: TRBJ1-3; CDR3: CASSPGREVSSGNTIYF; DNA: TGTGCCAGCAGCCCTGGGAGGGAGGTTTCCTCTGGAAACACCATATATTTT
V: TRBV30; size: -; D: -; J: TRBJ2-7; CDR3: CAWSRVSYEQYF; DNA: TGTGCCTGGAGTAGGGTTTCCTACGAGCAGTACTTC
V: TRBV7-8; size: -; D: -; J: TRBJ1-6; CDR3: CASILESTFYNSPLHF; DNA: TGTGCCAGCATTCTAGAGTCCACATTCTATAATTCACCCCTCCACTTT